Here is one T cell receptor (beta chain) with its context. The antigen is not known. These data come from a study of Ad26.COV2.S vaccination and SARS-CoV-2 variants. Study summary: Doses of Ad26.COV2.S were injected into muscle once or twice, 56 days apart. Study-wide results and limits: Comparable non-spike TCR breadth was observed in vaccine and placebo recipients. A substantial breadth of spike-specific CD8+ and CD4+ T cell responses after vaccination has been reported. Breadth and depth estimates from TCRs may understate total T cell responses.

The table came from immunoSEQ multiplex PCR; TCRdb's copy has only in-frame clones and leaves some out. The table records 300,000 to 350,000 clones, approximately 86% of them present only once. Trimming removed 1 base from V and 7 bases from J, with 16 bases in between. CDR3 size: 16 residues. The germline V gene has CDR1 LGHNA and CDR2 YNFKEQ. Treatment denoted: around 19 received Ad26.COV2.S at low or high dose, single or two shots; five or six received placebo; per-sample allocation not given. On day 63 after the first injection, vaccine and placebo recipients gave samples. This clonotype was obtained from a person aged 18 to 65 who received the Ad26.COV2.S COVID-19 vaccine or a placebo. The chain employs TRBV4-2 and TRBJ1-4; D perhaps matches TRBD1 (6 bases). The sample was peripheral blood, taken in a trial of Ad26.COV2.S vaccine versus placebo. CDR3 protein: CASSQASARGGEKLFF. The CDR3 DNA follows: TGTGCCAGCAGCCAAGCCTCGGCCAGGGGAGGTGAAAAACTGTTTTTT.